These T cell receptor beta chains were read from a single sample in a study of blood T cell repertoires in COVID-19. Data came from immunoSEQ multiplex PCR; TCRdb stores just in-frame clones and leaves some out. The sample holds about 140,000 clones, roughly 88% seen once. The material sequenced was peripheral blood. Source of these receptors: a man aged 55-75 years with active or convalescent COVID-19. CDR3s leave out the opening cysteine and the closing phenylalanine or tryptophan. A D gene is named only where the DNA matches it firmly.

TRBV24-1,TRBJ1-1,.,ATSENRGGTANTEAF
TRBV2,TRBJ2-2,TRBD2,ASRGLAGGSGELF
TRBV29-1,TRBJ1-3,.,SVVRTAGNTIY
TRBV18,TRBJ2-5,.,ASSPGAEEETQY
TRBV2,TRBJ1-3,.,ASSQGSGNTIY
TRBV5-8,TRBJ1-2,.,ASSIRTEGGYT
TRBV3-1/TRBV3-2,TRBJ2-5,TRBD1,ASRRTGTQETQY
TRBV7-3,TRBJ2-4,.,ASSLTGLAKNIQY
TRBV28,TRBJ2-3,.,ASYRTLDTQY
TRBV18,TRBJ2-7,TRBD1,ASSPYLGQGSYEQY
TRBV29-1,TRBJ2-5,.,SDRFQETQY
TRBV7-2,TRBJ1-5,TRBD1,ASSSGPWTGRWSNQPQH
TRBV6-5,TRBJ2-7,.,ASRPDRYSSYEQY
TRBV29-1,TRBJ2-1,.,SVEDVQGLGSEQF
TRBV7-9,TRBJ1-1,TRBD1,ASSPGQSNTEAF
TRBV7-9,TRBJ1-3,.,ASSSGKASGNTIY
TRBV5-6,TRBJ2-7,TRBD1,ASSLTTGGYEQY